The 25 T cell receptor beta chains in this list originate from one sample, sequenced in a study of T cells expressing NK-cell markers. TCRdb reworked the 5' RACE reads into one entry per CDR3 protein, no DNA. Found here are about 15,000 distinct CDR3 sequences; the top ten clones hold over 50%. The material sequenced was blood T cells: a sorted CD56 or NKG2C T cell subset, CD4+ or CD8+ T cells, or bulk PBMC T cells (not recorded which). The receptors were gathered from a man aged 18-75 years in good health.

The chain has TRBV6-6 and TRBJ2-3; TCRdb proposes TRBD1, but this gene call is untestable without DNA. In germline, CDR1 is MNHNY, CDR2 SVGAGI (reference sequence). The CDR3 length is 13 residues. CDR3 loop: CASSHENGGTQYF.

The CDR3 here is CASIMANEQFF. The V call is TRBV27, the J call TRBJ2-1. The CDR3 has 11 residues. Per the germline V gene, CDR1 is MNHEY and CDR2 is SMNVEV (reference sequence).

This chain joins TRBV6-1 and TRBJ2-5; TCRdb's D call, TRBD1, is unchecked because there is no DNA. CDR3 length equals 16 residues. Germline V gene lookup returns CDR1 MNHNS and CDR2 SASEGT. CDR3 residues: CASRTTTGHRSETQYF.

The chain recombines TRBV14 with TRBJ2-1; TCRdb designates TRBD2, a call that cannot be tested without DNA. The CDR3 totals 16 residues. Germline V gene sequence: CDR1 SGHDN, CDR2 FVKESK. The CDR3: CASRPLAGLSGNEQFF.

This chain connects TRBV5-5 to TRBJ2-3; the TCRdb call, TRBD2, lacks DNA for checking. In germline, CDR1 is SGHKS, CDR2 YYEKEE (reference sequence). The CDR3 loop spans 15 amino acids. The CDR3 reads CASSSLEGTADTQYF.

The V call is TRBV10-3, the J call TRBJ1-4; TCRdb indicates TRBD1, and absent DNA this call remains unverified. Germline CDR1 ENHRY, CDR2 SYGVKD. The CDR3 is 14 amino acids. The CDR3 loop is CAISEGQGSEKLFF.

V usage is TRBV7-9 and J usage is TRBJ2-3; as DNA is missing, the TRBD1 call by TCRdb cannot be tested. The V gene's germline CDR1 is SEHNR and CDR2 FQNEAQ (reference sequence). The CDR3 sequence is 15 residues long. CDR3 sequence reads: CASSRRTPWADTQYF.

This chain links TRBV7-9 with TRBJ2-1. The CDR3 is 16 residues long. CDR1 is SEHNR, CDR2 FQNEAQ, per germline (reference sequence). The CDR3 protein is CASRSTGGSSYNEQFF.

The V call is TRBV12-3 or TRBV12-4, the J call TRBJ1-4; with no DNA, the TCRdb D assignment of TRBD1 cannot be verified. CDR3 length: 12 amino acids. This CDR3 is CASTGLEEKLFF.

This sequence joins TRBV6-1 and TRBJ1-1. The CDR3 loop spans 13 amino acids. Germline CDR1 and CDR2: MNHNS and SASEGT. CDR3 in amino acids: CASRRHPPTEAFF.

V is TRBV5-1 and J is TRBJ2-1; TCRdb outputs TRBD2, but without DNA this stays unchecked. Germline loops: CDR1 SGHRS, CDR2 YFSETQ. The CDR3 is 18 residues long. This CDR3 is CASSLAGTSGRSYNEQFF.

The chain recombines TRBV5-6 with TRBJ2-5; absent DNA, TCRdb's TRBD2 call cannot be checked. The CDR3 has 15 residues. Germline CDR1 reads SGHDT; CDR2 reads YYEEEE. CDR3 loop: CASSPLAGAGETQYF.

V and J are TRBV10-3 and TRBJ2-5; lacking DNA, the TRBD1 call made by TCRdb goes unchecked. The CDR3 contains 16 residues. The germline V gene has CDR1 ENHRY and CDR2 SYGVKD. CDR3 sequence: CATVGGTGDSGETQYF.

The gene calls are TRBV27 and TRBJ2-7. CDR1 is MNHEY, CDR2 SMNVEV, per germline (reference sequence). CDR3 length: 15 residues. The CDR3 is CASSLGRGQTYEQYF.

This chain's CDR3 is CASSRAGTRLLNEQFF. V gene TRBV11-2 combines with J gene TRBJ2-1; the TCRdb D gene call, TRBD1, has no DNA to confirm it. The V gene's germline CDR1 is SGHAT and CDR2 FQNNGV. CDR3 length: 16 amino acids.

The rearrangement uses TRBV20-1 and TRBJ1-2; TCRdb proposes TRBD1, but this gene call is untestable without DNA. Germline lookup yields CDR1 DFQATT and CDR2 SNEGSKA (reference sequence). The CDR3 runs 12 residues. CDR3 region: CSARAGPVDYTF.

V is TRBV29-1 and J is TRBJ2-3; TCRdb names TRBD2, which stays unverified in the absence of DNA. Per germline, CDR1 SQVTM and CDR2 ANQGSEA. The CDR3 contains 13 residues. CDR3 amino acids: CSVKRRGPDTQYF.

The chain couples TRBV14 to TRBJ1-1. This CDR3 comprises 14 residues. Germline loops: CDR1 SGHDN, CDR2 FVKESK. The CDR3 is CASSRATWNTEAFF.

The chain combines TRBV3-1 with TRBJ2-7; TCRdb proposes TRBD1, but this gene call is untestable without DNA. The CDR3 is 16 amino acids. Germline CDR1 and CDR2: LGHDT and YNNKEL (reference sequence). CDR3 residues: CASSQKRGQGAYEQYF.

The chain recombines TRBV28 with TRBJ1-2; TCRdb names TRBD1, which stays unverified in the absence of DNA. The CDR3 loop spans 14 amino acids. From germline, CDR1 is MDHEN and CDR2 SYDVKM. The CDR3 spells CASREGARDYGYTF.

V usage is TRBV20-1 and J usage is TRBJ1-2; TCRdb names TRBD1, which stays unverified in the absence of DNA. In germline, CDR1 is DFQATT, CDR2 SNEGSKA (reference sequence). This CDR3 spans 15 amino acids. The CDR3 region is CSARLPGQKNYGYTF.

The chain employs TRBV9 and TRBJ2-7. Germline assignment: CDR1 SGDLS and CDR2 YYNGEE. The CDR3 spans 12 residues. The CDR3: CASIKLRYEQYF.

The chain couples TRBV12-3 or TRBV12-4 to TRBJ1-1. This CDR3 region has 13 residues. CDR3 region: CASSLSGNTEAFF.

The V gene is TRBV30, the J gene TRBJ1-1; TCRdb's assignment of TRBD1 cannot be checked, as there is no DNA. The CDR3 contains 13 residues. Germline V gives CDR1 GTSNPN, CDR2 SVGIG (reference sequence). The CDR3 protein is CAWSQTENTEAFF.

The V gene is TRBV11-2, the J gene TRBJ1-4. CDR3 length: 15 amino acids. From germline, CDR1 is SGHAT and CDR2 FQNNGV. CDR3 amino acids: CASSLKGQTNEKLFF. Looking up the rest from reference TRBV11-2 and TRBJ1-4 gives the full variable domain: EAGVAQSPRYKIIEKRQSVAFWCNPISGHATLYWYQQILGQGPKLLIQFQNNGVVDDSQLPKDRFSAERLKGVDSTLKIQPAKLEDSAVYLCASSLKGQTNEKLFFGSGTQLSVL.